This T cell receptor beta chain was recorded in a study of graft-versus-host responses after intestinal transplantation. Study as a whole: The whole recipient group had anti-thymocyte globulin induction followed by tacrolimus and steroids for around 3 years. The study, taken as a whole, reports: Association was observed between peak circulating GvH clone levels and early post-transplant HvG declines. The marrow of recipients harbored GvH clones, and ileum or blood showed some of them first. Allograft clonal ratios (graft-versus-host to host-versus-graft) were high in patients who had graft-donor T cell macrochimerism.

A remark on this clone: No antigen is known for it.

The germline gives CDR1 MNHEY, CDR2 SMNVEV (reference sequence). V dropped 2 bases and J dropped 4 bases, with 12 bases sitting between them. The CDR3 has 14 amino acids. The table came from immunoSEQ multiplex PCR; TCRdb's copy has only in-frame clones and leaves some out. This sample has roughly 97,000 clones, with 90% to 95% found just once. This sample comprised unstimulated CD4+ T cells sorted from spleen or lymph node cells, obtained before transplant. This chain links TRBV27 with TRBJ2-7, with a tentative D call TRBD2 (5 bases). The sequence was obtained from a human donor who was the organ donor for an intestinal transplant. This chain's CDR3 is CASSLGGDGYEQYF. CDR3 bases: TGTGCCAGCAGTTTAGGAGGTGATGGATACGAGCAGTACTTC.